The 2 T cell receptor beta chains listed next were all sequenced from one sample in a study of cytomegalovirus exposure and HLA in healthy donors (dated by TCRdb to 2016 to 2017). Receptors were amplified or captured by the immunoSEQ multiplex PCR assay. A mixture of 60 forward primers for TCR Vbeta segments and 13 reverse primers for TCR Jbeta segments was used in the multiplex PCR. TCRdb obtained this table from immuneACCESS and retained in-frame rearrangements with V and J assigned. These tables miss some clones; where compared with another copy, unresolved V genes account for less than half of the shortfall, and the remainder is unexplained. The sample yields 85,000 to 130,000 clones; more than 75% were counted once. The ten largest clones capture about 1.7% of the sample. The specimen sequenced was PBMCs. These receptors were collected from a woman in her forties in good health and CMV-seronegative.

The chain couples TRBV11-2 to TRBJ1-3; unclear D gene. With 5 bases removed from V and 0 bases from J, the gap between germline ends came to 14 bases. The CDR3 is made up of 16 amino acids. Germline values: CDR1 SGHAT, CDR2 FQNNGV. CDR3 loop: CASSPRIFYSGNTIYF. Written as DNA, the CDR3 is TGTGCCAGCAGCCCCAGGATCTTTTACTCTGGAAACACCATATATTTT.

V is TRBV7-8 and J is TRBJ2-1, with 14 bases aligning to TRBD2. CDR1 is SGHVS and CDR2 is FQNEAQ in the germline V gene. This CDR3 region has 15 residues. J was trimmed by 12 bases and V by 2 bases; bases with no gene match: 6. Here the CDR3 DNA reads TGTGCCAGCAGCTTAAGGAGACTAGCGGGAGGGCCGCAGTTCTTC. It translates to CASSLRRLAGGPQFF.